Listed here is a single T cell receptor beta chain. The antigen it recognizes is unknown. Base-call qualities are not available, and no considerably larger clone is one nucleotide away. This specimen comes from a study of cytomegalovirus exposure and HLA in healthy donors (dated by TCRdb to the late 2010s). Background for the entire study: An earlier analysis of 587 of the donors reported over 250 Gb of sequence data and roughly 120 million unique TCR beta sequences obtained from about 170 million T cells. About 300 gigabases of sequencing data and approximately 85 million unique TCR sequences were included in an early release covering about 620 HLA-typed donors. Among the roughly 400 genotyped donors, more than 70% belonged to the genetic ancestry cluster associated with self-reported Caucasian donors. The study aimed to test whether cataloging public T cell receptors could reveal signatures of past pathogen exposure. Using immunosequencing, the study profiled T cell repertoires from 640 or so subjects and related those repertoires to cytomegalovirus serostatus. In addition to the first cohort of 500 to 850 subjects, a separate validation cohort of 120 different subjects was used. To predict cytomegalovirus infection status, the study brought together high-throughput TCR immunosequencing, statistical association of individual TCRs with disease status, and machine learning. In a later analysis, previously published TCR beta repertoires from about 640 donors were re-analyzed and high-resolution HLA genotyping was added so that TCR occurrence patterns could be studied. Rather than drawing on any new phenotypic data, the later analysis identified candidate immune exposures from TCR beta sequences and the way those sequences occurred across donors. An earlier analysis of 500 to 750 of the donors applied high-throughput TCR beta sequencing to assess whether each TCR beta V gene segment acted as functional or pseudogenic. Donor age, sex, ethnicity and CMV serostatus were compiled alongside the repertoire data. Genome-wide SNP genotypes for about 60% of the roughly 700 donors were used in a later genetic analysis, which treated that subset as a discovery cohort. All discovery cohort repertoires had been generated on a single sequencing platform. HLA typing included class I and class II loci at four-digit resolution. Typing coverage differed by locus: A, B, C, DRB1 and DQB1 were typed in about 620-630 donors, DQA1 in 500 to 550, DPA1 in nearly 610, and DPB1 in about 450. Because of strong linkage in the cohort, a few DR-DQ haplotypes were treated as single units for association and clustering. Across 398 genotyped donors of the cohort, an average of roughly 250,000 unique TCR beta nucleotide sequences per donor were sequenced, and roughly 20% of those sequences were non-productive.

Summary of the overall study and its limitations: A group of highly shared sequence variants was considered likely to be a technical artifact of the sequencing pipeline. Roughly uniform sequencing depth across donors was assumed in presence/absence analyses, although this assumption may not hold. Only TCR beta chains were sequenced in this cohort, and the absence of alpha or paired-chain data limited detectable features. In vitro tests confirmed that three of the cytomegalovirus-associated TCR beta chains recognize cytomegalovirus antigens. Compared with equally common non-associated chains, HLA-associated TCR beta chains in a later analysis were more clonally expanded and had lower generation probabilities. Specific HLA alleles were associated with 16,951 TCR beta sequences at a false discovery rate of 0.05 in a later analysis. A further reported finding was that TCR beta sequences accurately predicted the HLA-A and HLA-B alleles for most subjects in the first cohort. According to a later analysis, most CMV-associated TCR beta chains appeared to be HLA-restricted, and the HLA associations seemed to be driven largely by CMV exposure. A later genetic analysis reported fewer N-insertions in productive TCRs among donors in an Asian-associated ancestry cluster than the roughly 700-donor mean. When HLA alleles, especially DR and DQ, strongly co-occurred, TCR associations were difficult to assign to individual alleles. In an earlier analysis of approximately 590 of the donors, most TCR beta V segments appeared in productive rearrangements about 90% or about 30% of the time, broadly matching IMGT annotations. Because the 87-base-pair reads could not distinguish some IMGT-functional V segments, including TRBV6-2 and TRBV6-3, those segments were excluded. The study listed 164 TCR beta chains as associated with cytomegalovirus. It was suggested by the authors that the approach could potentially be generalized to other disease states and immunological phenotypes. An association between a missense DCLRE1C variant and V-gene and J-gene trimming of TCR beta chains was found in a later genetic analysis and replicated in an independent cohort. Correlated functional status among segregating V segments might be attributable to linkage disequilibrium, but an unknown experimental factor could not be ruled out. The classifier was reported to diagnose cytomegalovirus status with high specificity and sensitivity in both the original cohort and the validation cohort. Across donors, most TCR sequences were observed very rarely, whereas some public TCRs were present in many individuals. Immune exposure information for the cohort was limited to CMV serostatus. A later analysis reported that several top co-occurrence clusters appeared linked to parvovirus B19, influenza, CMV and Epstein-Barr virus. A later analysis found that TCR association rates varied across HLA loci, with DRB1 alleles showing the most associated TCRs and HLA-C alleles the fewest. Because some donors lacked HLA typing at each locus, the association tests relied only on the typed subset. Because counts were too low, roughly 17 rarely observed V segments, including chromosome 9 orphons, were left out of the earlier analysis of 500 to 650 of the donors.

From the cysteine through the phenylalanine, the CDR3 covers 17 amino acids. The CDR3 DNA has 51 bases and is translated from base 1. The receptor library was made with the immunoSEQ multiplex PCR assay. A mixture of 60 forward primers for TCR Vbeta segments and 13 reverse primers for TCR Jbeta segments was used in the multiplex PCR. A multiplex PCR assay on genomic DNA amplified the CDR3 region of rearranged TCR beta genes. Amplified TCR beta libraries were sequenced as 87-base-pair reads on the Illumina HiSeq System. The original methods were these. Across the 670 or so repertoires, a later analysis counted some 80 million unique TCR beta chains, around 11 million of which were shared by at least two donors. Raw reads were error-corrected and collapsed into unique sequences by a nearest-neighbor algorithm in which closely related sequences were merged to remove PCR and sequencing errors. V, D and J gene segments were assigned by aligning CDR3 sequences to IMGT reference sequences. For a sequence to be retained, at least a six-nucleotide match to both a V gene segment and a J gene segment was required. A rearrangement counted as productive if the CDR3 had no stop codons and remained in frame with V and J, and every other rearrangement counted as non-productive. CDR3 was defined by IMGT convention, running from the second conserved V-encoded cysteine to the conserved J-encoded phenylalanine. The earlier analysis of roughly 590 of the donors excluded sequences that lacked an unambiguous match to a single V gene segment. An earlier analysis of just under 600 of the donors called V segments functional above 56.7% productive rearrangements and segregating when the between-donor standard deviation exceeded 5%. A statistical classification framework was built to diagnose cytomegalovirus status from the catalog of TCR beta chain sequences. V and J gene assignment, in a later analysis, came from comparing TCR nucleotide sequences with IMGT/GENE-DB human TR gene sequences. Using the TCRdist pipeline, a later analysis assigned CDR3 sequences along with most-parsimonious VDJ recombination scenarios. In a later analysis, every TCR beta chain was defined by the combination of its CDR3 amino acid sequence and its V-gene family, and reads without a unique V-gene family were dropped. To address suspected cross-contamination and a sequencing artifact, a later analysis removed around 590 highly shared, low-generation-probability nucleotide sequences. In a later analysis, a clonal expansion index was calculated for each public chain from normalized within-repertoire ranks of inferred template counts. In a later analysis, generation probabilities were computed with a VDJ recombination model fitted to out-of-frame rearrangements, and the resulting probabilities were checked against IGoR. In a later analysis, TCR-TCR, TCR-HLA and TCR-CMV co-occurrence was scored with hypergeometric tests, and a repertoire-size bias correction was applied to TCR pairs. To estimate false discovery rates, a later analysis permuted the HLA or CMV assignments 20 times. In a later analysis, co-occurring TCRs were grouped using DBSCAN, and TCRdist sequence similarity was added for clustering within HLA-allele-positive subsets. Co-occurrence clustering excluded repertoires with fewer than 30,000 or more than 120,000 public chains, plus five with anomalous nucleotide sharing. Here the immuneACCESS table is served through TCRdb, limited to in-frame sequences with V and J called. Missing clones are a known gap in these copies; in checked studies unresolved V genes cover under half, and the rest lacks a known reason. V and J calls and clone size follow that table, whereas D and trimming were derived from the DNA. This sample has around 80,000 clones in its table, and around 60% of those were observed once. Together, the top ten hold 4% to 4.5% of the sample.

In total, 500 to 700 healthy bone marrow donors made up the cohort. At the time of sampling, all cohort members were nominally healthy, though unrecorded immune exposures were likely present. The donor tested CMV seropositive, placing the donor among the 289 seropositive members of the cohort. A peripheral blood sample was provided by each donor, and peripheral blood mononuclear cells were used for TCR beta sequencing. Genomic DNA extraction from the blood cell samples was performed with the Qiagen DNeasy Blood Extraction Kit. Sequencing input: PBMCs. The sequence was collected from a male donor in good health and CMV-seropositive. The chain is made from TRBV12-2 and TRBJ2-5; the table's D call of TRBD1 was not tested on the DNA. TRBV12-2 corresponds to a pseudogene. The DNA reads TGTGCAAGTCGCTTACAGGGAGAGGGTCCAGACAGGGAAACCCAGTACTTC. It specifies CASRLQGEGPDRETQYF.